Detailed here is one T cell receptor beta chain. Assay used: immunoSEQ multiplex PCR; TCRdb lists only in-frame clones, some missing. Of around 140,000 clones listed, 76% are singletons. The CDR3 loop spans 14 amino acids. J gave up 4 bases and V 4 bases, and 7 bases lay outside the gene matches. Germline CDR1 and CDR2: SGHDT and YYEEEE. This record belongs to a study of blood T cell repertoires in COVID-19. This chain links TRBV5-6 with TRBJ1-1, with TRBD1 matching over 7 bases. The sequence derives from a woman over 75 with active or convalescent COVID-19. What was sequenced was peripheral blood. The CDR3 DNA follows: TGTGCCAGCAGCCCTCAGGGGGGAGGCACTGAAGCTTTCTTT. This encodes CASSPQGGGTEAFF.